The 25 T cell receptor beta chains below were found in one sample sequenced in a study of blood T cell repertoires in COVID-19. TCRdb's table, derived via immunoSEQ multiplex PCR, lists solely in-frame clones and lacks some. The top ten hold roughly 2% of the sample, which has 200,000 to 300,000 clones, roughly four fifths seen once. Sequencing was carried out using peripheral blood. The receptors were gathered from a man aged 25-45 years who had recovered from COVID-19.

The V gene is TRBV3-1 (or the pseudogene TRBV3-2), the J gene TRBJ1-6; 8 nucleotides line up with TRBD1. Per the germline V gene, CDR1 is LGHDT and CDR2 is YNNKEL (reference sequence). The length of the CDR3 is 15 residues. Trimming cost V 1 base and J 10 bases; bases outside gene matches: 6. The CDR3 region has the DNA TGTGCCAGCAGCCAAGGGACAGGGCAACGATCACCCCTCCACTTT. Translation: CASSQGTGQRSPLHF.

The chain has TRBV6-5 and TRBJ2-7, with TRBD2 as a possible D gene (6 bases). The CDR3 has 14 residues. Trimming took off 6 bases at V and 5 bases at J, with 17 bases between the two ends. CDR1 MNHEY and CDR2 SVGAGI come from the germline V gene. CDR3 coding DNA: TGTGCCAGCAGGCGACTAGATCGGTCGAACGAGCAGTACTTC. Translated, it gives CASRRLDRSNEQYF.

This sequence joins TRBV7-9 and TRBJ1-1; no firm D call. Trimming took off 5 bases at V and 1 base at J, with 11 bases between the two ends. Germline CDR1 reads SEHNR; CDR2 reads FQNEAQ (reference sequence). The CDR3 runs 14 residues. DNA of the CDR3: TGTGCCAGCAGCGCGCGGGCTGGGAACACTGAAGCTTTCTTT. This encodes CASSARAGNTEAFF.

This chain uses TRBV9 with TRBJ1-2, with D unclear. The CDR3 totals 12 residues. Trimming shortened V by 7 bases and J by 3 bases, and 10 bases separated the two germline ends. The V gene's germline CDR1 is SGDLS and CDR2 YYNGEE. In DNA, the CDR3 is TGTGCCAGCCGCGGTATAGACTATGGCTACACCTTC. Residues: CASRGIDYGYTF.

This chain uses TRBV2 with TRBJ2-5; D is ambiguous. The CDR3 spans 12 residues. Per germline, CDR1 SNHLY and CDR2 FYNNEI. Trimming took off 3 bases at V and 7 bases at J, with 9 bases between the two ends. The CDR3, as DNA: TGTGCCAGCAGTGAGTTTAGATCGACCCAGTACTTC. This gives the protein CASSEFRSTQYF.

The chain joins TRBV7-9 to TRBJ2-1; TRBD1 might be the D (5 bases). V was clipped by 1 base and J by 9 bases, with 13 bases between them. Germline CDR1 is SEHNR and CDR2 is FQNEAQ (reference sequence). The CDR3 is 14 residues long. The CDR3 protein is CASSLESGAVEQFF. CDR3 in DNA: TGTGCCAGCAGCTTAGAGTCTGGGGCGGTTGAGCAGTTCTTC.

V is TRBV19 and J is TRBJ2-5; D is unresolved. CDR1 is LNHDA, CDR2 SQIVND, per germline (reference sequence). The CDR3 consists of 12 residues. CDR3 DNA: TGTGTCCCCCCACTGCGAAAAGAGACCCAGTACTTC. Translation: CVPPLRKETQYF.

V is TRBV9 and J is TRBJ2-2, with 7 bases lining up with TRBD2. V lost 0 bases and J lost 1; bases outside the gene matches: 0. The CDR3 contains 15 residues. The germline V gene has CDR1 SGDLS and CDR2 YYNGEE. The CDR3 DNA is TGTGCCAGCAGCGTAGAGCGGGGGAACACCGGGGAGCTGTTTTTT. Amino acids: CASSVERGNTGELFF.

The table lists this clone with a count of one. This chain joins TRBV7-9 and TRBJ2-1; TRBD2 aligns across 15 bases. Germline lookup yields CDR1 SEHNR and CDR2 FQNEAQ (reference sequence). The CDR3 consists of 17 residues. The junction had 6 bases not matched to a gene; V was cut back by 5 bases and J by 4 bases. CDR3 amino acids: CASSGGTSGGLYNEQFF. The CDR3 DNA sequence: TGTGCCAGCAGCGGAGGGACTAGCGGGGGGCTGTACAATGAGCAGTTCTTC.

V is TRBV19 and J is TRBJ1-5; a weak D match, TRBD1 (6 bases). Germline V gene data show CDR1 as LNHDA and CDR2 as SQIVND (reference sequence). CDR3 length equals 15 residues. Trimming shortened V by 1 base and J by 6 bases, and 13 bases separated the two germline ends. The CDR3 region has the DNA TGTGCCAGTAGTATAGGAGGGGGGGCCGGTCAGCCCCAGCATTTT. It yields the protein CASSIGGGAGQPQHF.

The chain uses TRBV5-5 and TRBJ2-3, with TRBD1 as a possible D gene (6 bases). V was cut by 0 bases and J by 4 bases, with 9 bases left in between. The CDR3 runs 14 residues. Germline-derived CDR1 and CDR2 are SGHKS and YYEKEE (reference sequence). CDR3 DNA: TGTGCCAGCAGCTTGGACAGGGTCGCAGATACGCAGTATTTT. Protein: CASSLDRVADTQYF.

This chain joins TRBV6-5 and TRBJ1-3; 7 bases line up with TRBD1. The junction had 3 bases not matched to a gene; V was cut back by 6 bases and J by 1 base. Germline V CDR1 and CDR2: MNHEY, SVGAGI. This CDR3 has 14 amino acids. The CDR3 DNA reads TGTGCCAGCAGCGACAGGGTATCTGGAAACACCATATATTTT. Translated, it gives CASSDRVSGNTIYF.

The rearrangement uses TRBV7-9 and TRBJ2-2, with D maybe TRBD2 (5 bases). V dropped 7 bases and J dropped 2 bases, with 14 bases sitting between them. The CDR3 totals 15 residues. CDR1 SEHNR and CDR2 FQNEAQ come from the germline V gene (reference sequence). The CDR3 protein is CASNPRGSNTGELFF. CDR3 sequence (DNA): TGTGCCAGCAACCCCCGCGGGTCAAACACCGGGGAGCTGTTTTTT.

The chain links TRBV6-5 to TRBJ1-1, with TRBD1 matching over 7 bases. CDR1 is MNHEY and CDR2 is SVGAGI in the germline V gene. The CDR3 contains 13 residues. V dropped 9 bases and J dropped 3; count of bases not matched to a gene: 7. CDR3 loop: CASASDRDTEAFF. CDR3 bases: TGTGCCAGTGCTAGCGACAGGGACACTGAAGCTTTCTTT.

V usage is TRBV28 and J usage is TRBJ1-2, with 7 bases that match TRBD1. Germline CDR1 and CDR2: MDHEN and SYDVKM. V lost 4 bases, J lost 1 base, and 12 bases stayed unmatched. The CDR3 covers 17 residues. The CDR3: CASSSSTQTGFNYGYTF. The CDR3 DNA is TGTGCCAGCAGTTCCTCTACCCAGACAGGGTTTAACTATGGCTACACCTTC.

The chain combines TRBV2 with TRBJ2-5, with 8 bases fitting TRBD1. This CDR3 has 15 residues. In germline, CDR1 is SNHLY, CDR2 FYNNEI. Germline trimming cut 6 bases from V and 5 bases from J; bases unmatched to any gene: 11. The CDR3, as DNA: TGTGCCAGCAGGATGACGGGGACAGGACGGGAGACCCAGTACTTC. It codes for CASRMTGTGRETQYF.

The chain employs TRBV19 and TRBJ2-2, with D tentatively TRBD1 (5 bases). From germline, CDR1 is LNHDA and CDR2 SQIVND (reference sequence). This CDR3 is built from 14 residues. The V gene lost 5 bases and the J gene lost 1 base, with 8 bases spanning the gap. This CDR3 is CASSDQGNTGELFF. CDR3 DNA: TGTGCCAGTAGTGACCAGGGGAACACCGGGGAGCTGTTTTTT.

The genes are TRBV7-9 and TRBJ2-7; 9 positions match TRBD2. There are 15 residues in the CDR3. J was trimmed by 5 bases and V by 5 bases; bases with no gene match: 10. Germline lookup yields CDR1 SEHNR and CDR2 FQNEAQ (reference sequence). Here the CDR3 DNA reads TGTGCCAGCAGCCCGGGTAATAGCGGGGGCGACGAGCAGTACTTC. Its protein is CASSPGNSGGDEQYF.

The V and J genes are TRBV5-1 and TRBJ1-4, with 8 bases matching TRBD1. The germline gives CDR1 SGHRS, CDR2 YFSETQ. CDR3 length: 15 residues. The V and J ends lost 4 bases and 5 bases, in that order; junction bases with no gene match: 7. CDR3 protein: CASSHGQGGNEKLFF. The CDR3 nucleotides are TGCGCCAGCAGCCACGGACAGGGTGGGAATGAAAAACTGTTTTTT. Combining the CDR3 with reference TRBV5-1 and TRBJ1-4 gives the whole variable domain KAGVTQTPRYLIKTRGQQVTLSCSPISGHRSVSWYQQTPGQGLQFLFEYFSETQRNKGNFPGRFSGRQFSNSRSEMNVSTLELGDSALYLCASSHGQGGNEKLFFGSGTQLSVL.

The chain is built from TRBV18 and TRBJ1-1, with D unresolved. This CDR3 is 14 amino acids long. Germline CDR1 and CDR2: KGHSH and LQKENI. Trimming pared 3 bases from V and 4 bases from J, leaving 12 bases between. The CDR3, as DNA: TGTGCCAGCTCACCTCTCCTGGGCCGCACTGAAGCTTTCTTT. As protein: CASSPLLGRTEAFF.

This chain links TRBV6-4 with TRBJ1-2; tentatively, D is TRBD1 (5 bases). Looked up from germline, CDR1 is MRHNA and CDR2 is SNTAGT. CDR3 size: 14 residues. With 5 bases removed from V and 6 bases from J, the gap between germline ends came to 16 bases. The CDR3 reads CASSPTPSRDGYTF. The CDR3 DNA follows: TGTGCCAGCAGTCCCACGCCGAGCAGGGATGGCTACACCTTC.

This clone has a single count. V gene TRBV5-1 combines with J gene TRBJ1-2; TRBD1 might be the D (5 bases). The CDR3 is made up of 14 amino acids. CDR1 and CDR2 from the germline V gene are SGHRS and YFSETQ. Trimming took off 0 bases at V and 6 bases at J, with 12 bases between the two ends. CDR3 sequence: CASSLAGSWNGYTF. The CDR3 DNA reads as TGCGCCAGCAGCTTGGCAGGGTCTTGGAATGGCTACACCTTC.

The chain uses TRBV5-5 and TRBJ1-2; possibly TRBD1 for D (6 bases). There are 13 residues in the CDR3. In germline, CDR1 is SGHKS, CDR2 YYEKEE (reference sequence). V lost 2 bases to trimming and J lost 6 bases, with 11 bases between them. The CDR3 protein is CASSLWTDDGYTF. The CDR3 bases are TGTGCCAGCAGCTTATGGACAGACGATGGCTACACCTTC.

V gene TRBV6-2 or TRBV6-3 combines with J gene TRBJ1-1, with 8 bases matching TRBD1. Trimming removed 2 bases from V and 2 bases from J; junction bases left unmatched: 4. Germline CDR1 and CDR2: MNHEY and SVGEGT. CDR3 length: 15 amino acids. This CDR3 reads CASSYPGGANTEAFF. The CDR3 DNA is TGTGCCAGCAGTTACCCAGGGGGCGCAAACACTGAAGCTTTCTTT.

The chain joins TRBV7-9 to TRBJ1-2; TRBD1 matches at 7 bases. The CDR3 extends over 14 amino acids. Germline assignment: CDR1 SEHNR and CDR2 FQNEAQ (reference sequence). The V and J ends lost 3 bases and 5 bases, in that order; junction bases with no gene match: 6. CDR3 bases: TGTGCCAGCAGCTTGTCACAGGGGTTTTATGGCTACACCTTC. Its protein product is CASSLSQGFYGYTF.